This entry features one TCR beta chain sequence. As originally analysed: Reference gene primer amplification gave estimated nucleated cell counts. Assay used: immunoSEQ multiplex PCR; TCRdb lists only in-frame clones, some missing. V, J and clone size derive from that table, while D and trimming were established from the DNA sequence. The table has about 59,000 clones, approximately 80% seen once; the top ten hold about 12%. This sample is part of a study of blood T cell repertoires in COVID-19. Study background: The United States, Italy and Spain were the sources of the acute and convalescent COVID-19 samples. Sources were T cells, B-cell-depleted T cells, or PBMCs; the material itself was cDNA or gDNA.

Trimming removed 4 bases from V and 8 bases from J, with 12 bases in between. The CDR3 totals 13 residues. Looked up from germline, CDR1 is SNHLY and CDR2 is FYNNEI. V usage is TRBV2 and J usage is TRBJ2-4, with D possibly being TRBD1 (5 bases). This clonotype was obtained from a man older than 75 with acute or convalescent COVID-19. Sequenced: peripheral blood. The CDR3 nucleotides read TGTGCCAGCAGTGCTGGGGAAGGGGACATTCAGTACTTC. Its translation: CASSAGEGDIQYF.